The 9 T cell receptor beta chains given below trace back to one sample, sequenced in a study of CD8 T cells in ankylosing spondylitis (dated by TCRdb to the late 2010s). The protocol used for the library was 5' RACE. Sequencing took place on an Illumina HiSeq 2500. TCRdb took the public reads, trimmed them with fastp at Q25, ran MiXCR for clone calling and kept in-frame beta chains. Each CDR3 protein appears once, grouped with its most common genes and DNA. Here the sample has approximately 240,000 distinct CDR3 sequences; 20% to 30% occur a single time. Around 0.58% of the sample goes to the ten largest clones. The sequenced sample consisted of blood, either unsorted or a sorted T cell fraction (not recorded which). The receptors derive from a male donor with ankylosing spondylitis or in good health (not recorded which).

CDR3 coding DNA: TGTGCCAGCAGTTACGGGGGGGGCGCCTATGGCTACACCTTC. Its protein product is CASSYGGGAYGYTF. This chain uses TRBV6-5 with TRBJ1-2; TRBD1 might be the D (6 bases). CDR1 is MNHEY and CDR2 is SVGAGI in the germline V gene. The CDR3 has 14 residues. V was cut by 2 bases and J by 4 bases, with 11 bases left in between.

This clonotype occurred many times. The V and J genes are TRBV29-1 and TRBJ2-7; 9 nucleotides agree with TRBD1. This CDR3 region has 13 residues. Germline lookup yields CDR1 SQVTM and CDR2 ANQGSEA. The V gene end was trimmed by 7 bases and the J gene end by 5 bases; junction bases not matched to a gene: 9. This CDR3 reads CSARTGDWDEQYF. The CDR3 DNA reads as TGCAGCGCTCGGACAGGGGACTGGGACGAGCAGTACTTC.

This clonotype was observed many times. J is TRBJ1-2 and V is TRBV29-1; D is possibly TRBD1 (5 bases). From germline, CDR1 is SQVTM and CDR2 ANQGSEA. CDR3 size: 14 residues. V lost 7 bases and J lost 0, with 15 bases in between. This CDR3 is CSAGGQETNYGYTF. CDR3 in DNA: TGCAGCGCCGGGGGTCAGGAAACTAACTATGGCTACACCTTC.

This clonotype turned up a few times. The rearrangement uses TRBV6-5 and TRBJ2-3, with TRBD2 matching over 7 bases. V was pared by 0 bases and J by 7 bases, with 10 bases of the junction left unmatched. The germline V gene encodes CDR1 MNHEY and CDR2 SVGAGI. There are 16 residues in the CDR3. The CDR3 region has the DNA TGTGCCAGCAGTTACTCAGACGGCGGGGGAAGGTATACGCAGTATTTT. Amino acid sequence: CASSYSDGGGRYTQYF.

The chain recombines TRBV12-3 or TRBV12-4 with TRBJ2-3; no reliable D call. Trimming removed 6 bases from V and 6 bases from J, with 16 bases in between. There are 14 residues in the CDR3. This CDR3 reads CASSDLGAADTQYF. The CDR3 region has the DNA TGTGCCAGCAGCGATCTGGGCGCCGCTGATACGCAGTATTTT.

This chain joins TRBV20-1 and TRBJ2-1; no firm D call. Germline CDR1 is DFQATT and CDR2 is SNEGSKA (reference sequence). V was pared by 5 bases and J by 0 bases, with 14 bases between. The CDR3 contains 15 residues. CDR3 sequence reads: CSAGPPWSSYNEQFF. CDR3 in DNA: TGCAGTGCTGGCCCGCCCTGGAGCTCCTACAATGAGCAGTTCTTC.

At least ten counts were recorded for this clonotype. The chain employs TRBV12-3 or TRBV12-4 and TRBJ2-7, with 8 nucleotides matching TRBD1. CDR3 length: 14 amino acids. With 5 bases clipped from V and 0 bases from J, the junction kept 3 bases outside the gene matches. In DNA, the CDR3 is TGTGCCAGCAGTGCAGGGGGCGGCTCCTACGAGCAGTACTTC. Protein sequence: CASSAGGGSYEQYF.

This clonotype was counted ten times or more. The V and J genes are TRBV28 and TRBJ1-2, with TRBD1 identical over 8 bases. Germline V gives CDR1 MDHEN, CDR2 SYDVKM. The CDR3 consists of 18 residues. The J segment lost 0 bases and the V segment lost 0 bases, leaving 9 bases of the junction unmatched. The chain's CDR3 is CASSLWVGQVVPNYGYTF. The CDR3 coding sequence is TGTGCCAGCAGTTTATGGGTGGGACAGGTAGTCCCTAACTATGGCTACACCTTC.

The J gene is TRBJ2-3, the V gene TRBV21-1; the table's D call, TRBD1, has no DNA check behind it. TRBV21-1 is a recognized pseudogene. The CDR3 is made up of 16 amino acids. This CDR3 is CASSKARGPSTDTQYF. CDR3 in DNA: TGTGCCAGCAGCAAAGCTAGGGGACCTAGCACAGATACGCAGTATTTT.